Sequencing of this T cell receptor beta chain was carried out in a study of T cell responses to AZD1222 COVID-19 vaccine. Clones were sequenced by immunoSEQ multiplex PCR, and TCRdb holds only the in-frame ones, with some missing. The repertoire holds 150,000 to 200,000 clones, approximately 86% seen once, with 2.6% in the top ten. Trimming cost V 8 bases and J 2 bases; bases outside gene matches: 14. Germline CDR1 reads LNHDA; CDR2 reads SQIVND (reference sequence). The CDR3 has 17 amino acids. Study-wide results and limits: It was only after the peak T cell response that any repertoires were sampled.

Concerning this clone: Antigen: not known.

The source was peripheral blood, collected on day 0 of AZD1222 vaccination. J is TRBJ2-1 and V is TRBV19, with TRBD2 matching 8 bases. The clonotype was recovered from an adult in good health. The CDR3 region is CASGGLAVAGTYNEQFF. In nucleotides, the CDR3 is TGTGCCAGTGGGGGCTTGGCGGTAGCGGGAACCTACAATGAGCAGTTCTTC.